The 10 T cell receptor beta chains below all came from one sample that was sequenced in a study of regulatory T cells in long-lasting Graves disease. Both iRepertoire HTBI primers and Arm-PCR of CDR3 regions were used to build the TCR beta libraries. Each CDR3 protein gets one entry after TCRdb re-called the multiplex PCR reads with MiXCR. The data contain 300,000 to 500,000 distinct CDR3 sequences, 20% to 25% of them singletons. Time point noted: persistent/refractory GD, antithyroid drugs over 5 years with positive TRAb. Extracted PBMC RNA gave rise to the TCR library. The sequencing used peripheral blood mononuclear cells (PBMCs), collected when the disease was refractory, from a patient treated with antithyroid drugs. These receptor sequences come from a female donor with Graves disease.

The table lists this clonotype with a few counts. The chain employs TRBV13 and TRBJ1-1; weak D call: TRBD1 (6 bases). The CDR3 spans 15 residues. Looked up from germline, CDR1 is PRHDT and CDR2 is FYEKMQ (reference sequence). Trimming took 0 bases from V and 1 from J, leaving 9 bases between them. CDR3 in DNA: TGTGCCAGCAGCTTAGGCCAGGGGCCGAACACTGAAGCTTTCTTT. It translates to CASSLGQGPNTEAFF.

V is TRBV7-2 and J is TRBJ1-4, with unresolved D. This CDR3 comprises 14 residues. Germline CDR1 and CDR2: SGHTA and FQGNSA. V shed 2 bases and J shed 4 bases, with 8 bases lying between them. CDR3 sequence (DNA): TGTGCCAGCAGCTTAATCGGATTTAATGAAAAACTGTTTTTT. It is translated as CASSLIGFNEKLFF.

This clonotype turned up a few times. The J gene is TRBJ2-5, the V gene TRBV20-1, with D unresolved. The CDR3 runs 9 residues. The germline CDR1 and CDR2 sequences are DFQATT and SNEGSKA (reference sequence). Trimming shortened V by 7 bases and J by 5 bases, and 5 bases separated the two germline ends. As DNA, the CDR3 is TGCAGTGGGGGTGAGACCCAGTACTTC. As protein: CSGGETQYF.

This clonotype was recorded many times. This CDR3 reads CSAPLDRSNNSPLHF. The CDR3 DNA follows: TGCAGTGCTCCCCTTGACAGGAGCAATAATTCACCCCTCCACTTT. The genes are TRBV20-1 and TRBJ1-6; D possibly corresponds to TRBD1 (6 bases). CDR1 and CDR2 (germline): DFQATT, SNEGSKA (reference sequence). This CDR3 has 15 residues. V was pared by 5 bases and J by 5 bases, with 16 bases between.

This clonotype was counted only a few times. The V gene is TRBV29-1, the J gene TRBJ1-3; D not certain. The CDR3 runs 13 residues. V gave up 7 bases and J gave up 4 bases, with 14 bases separating them. Germline CDR1 SQVTM, CDR2 ANQGSEA. CDR3 protein: CSAQATLGNTIYF. The DNA of the CDR3 is TGCAGCGCGCAGGCAACCTTAGGAAACACCATATATTTT.

In its sample, this clonotype was seen many times. V gene TRBV12-3 or TRBV12-4 combines with J gene TRBJ1-2; D is ambiguous. CDR3 length equals 13 residues. Deletions cut 6 bases from V and 3 bases from J, with 11 bases between. The CDR3 reads CASSDRDDYGYTF. CDR3 nucleotide sequence: TGTGCCAGCAGCGACCGAGATGACTATGGCTACACCTTC.

The table lists this clonotype with a few counts. The chain recombines TRBV6-2 or TRBV6-3 with TRBJ1-2; D unclear. Germline loops: CDR1 MNHEY, CDR2 SVGEGT. The CDR3 is 11 residues long. Trimming removed 8 bases from V and 14 bases from J, with 18 bases in between. The CDR3 is CASGTVVETTF. CDR3 in DNA: TGTGCCAGCGGCACCGTTGTGGAGACTACCTTC.

This clonotype was observed a handful of times. The J gene is TRBJ1-1, the V gene TRBV2, with D maybe TRBD1 (5 bases). Germline-derived CDR1 and CDR2 are SNHLY and FYNNEI. This CDR3 has 12 amino acids. Between the trimmed V and J ends, which lost 10 bases and 2 bases, there was a span of 11 bases. The CDR3 coding sequence is TGTGCCATTACACAGGTAAACACTGAAGCTTTCTTT. It codes for CAITQVNTEAFF.

This clonotype was seen ten or more times. The genes are TRBV18 and TRBJ2-6; D unclear. Trimming removed 2 bases from V and 2 bases from J, with 4 bases in between. The CDR3 extends over 14 amino acids. The germline CDR1 and CDR2 sequences are KGHSH and LQKENI. The DNA for the CDR3 is TGTGCCAGCTCACCAGGGGCTGGGGCCAACGTCCTGACTTTC. It encodes CASSPGAGANVLTF. Filled out from reference TRBV18 and TRBJ2-6, the complete variable domain reads NAGVMQNPRHLVRRRGQEARLRCSPMKGHSHVYWYRQLPEEGLKFMVYLQKENIIDESGMPKERFSAEFPKEGPSILRIQQVVRGDSAAYFCASSPGAGANVLTFGAGSRLTVL.

This sequence joins TRBV6-1 and TRBJ1-1, with TRBD1 as a possible D gene (6 bases). Trimming left V 6 bases short and J 11 bases short, with 13 bases between. This CDR3 has 11 amino acids. Per germline, CDR1 MNHNS and CDR2 SASEGT. The CDR3 sequence is CASRQGLEAFF. The CDR3 DNA follows: TGTGCCAGCAGACAGGGCTTAGAGGCTTTCTTT.